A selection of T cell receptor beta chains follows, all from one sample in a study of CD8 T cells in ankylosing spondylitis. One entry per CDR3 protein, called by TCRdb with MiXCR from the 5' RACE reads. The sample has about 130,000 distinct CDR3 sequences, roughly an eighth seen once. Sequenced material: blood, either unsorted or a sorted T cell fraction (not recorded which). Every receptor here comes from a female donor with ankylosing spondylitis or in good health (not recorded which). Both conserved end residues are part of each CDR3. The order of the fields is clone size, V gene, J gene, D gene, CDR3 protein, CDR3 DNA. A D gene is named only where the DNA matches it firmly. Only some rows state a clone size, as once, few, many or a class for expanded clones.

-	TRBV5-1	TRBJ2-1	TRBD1	CASTLGDRGEGYNEQFF	TGCGCCAGCACCTTGGGGGACAGGGGCGAAGGCTACAATGAGCAGTTCTTC
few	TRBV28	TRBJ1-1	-	CASSLSPSVPEAFF	TGTGCCAGCAGTTTATCCCCGAGTGTACCTGAAGCTTTCTTT
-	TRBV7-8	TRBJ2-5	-	CASSSGLRGQQTQYF	TGTGCCAGCAGCTCCGGACTACGGGGTCAACAGACCCAGTACTTC
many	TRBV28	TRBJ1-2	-	CASSLFGNYGYTF	TGTGCCAGCAGTTTATTTGGGAACTATGGCTACACCTTC
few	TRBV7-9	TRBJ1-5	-	CASSRPGGNQPQHF	TGTGCCAGCAGCCGCCCGGGCGGTAATCAGCCCCAGCATTTT
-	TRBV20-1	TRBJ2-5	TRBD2	CSARSAGPETQYF	TGCAGTGCTAGATCAGCGGGGCCAGAGACCCAGTACTTC
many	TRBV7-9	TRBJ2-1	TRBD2	CASSSPGTIQNEQFF	TGTGCCAGCAGCTCACCAGGGACTATACAGAATGAGCAGTTCTTC
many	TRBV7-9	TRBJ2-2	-	CASRTYAYATNTGELFF	TGTGCCAGCAGGACTTACGCGTACGCAACGAACACCGGGGAGCTGTTTTTT
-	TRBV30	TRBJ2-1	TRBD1	CACRQGTYNEQFF	TGTGCCTGTCGACAGGGCACCTACAATGAGCAGTTCTTC
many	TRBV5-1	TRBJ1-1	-	CASSSGLNTEAFF	TGCGCCAGCAGCTCGGGGTTGAACACTGAAGCTTTCTTT
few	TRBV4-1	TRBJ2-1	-	CASSQERTGTYNEQFF	TGCGCCAGCAGCCAAGAAAGAACAGGGACATACAATGAGCAGTTCTTC
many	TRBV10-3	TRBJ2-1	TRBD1	CAISVGFVGTVYNEQFF	TGTGCCATCAGTGTCGGGTTTGTAGGGACAGTTTACAATGAGCAGTTCTTC
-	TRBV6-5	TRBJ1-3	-	CASSYSQGRAGNTIYF	TGTGCCAGCAGTTACTCCCAGGGGAGAGCTGGAAACACCATATATTTT
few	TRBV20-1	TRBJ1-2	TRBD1	CSALSSGTGNGYTF	TGCAGTGCCCTTAGTTCCGGGACAGGGAACGGCTACACCTTC
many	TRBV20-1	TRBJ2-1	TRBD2	CSASSGREKINEQFF	TGCAGTGCTAGTAGCGGGAGAGAAAAGATCAATGAGCAGTTCTTC
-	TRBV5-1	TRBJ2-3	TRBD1	CASSLGTGGSDTQYF	TGCGCCAGCAGCTTGGGGACAGGGGGATCGGATACGCAGTATTTT
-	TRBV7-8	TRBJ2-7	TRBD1	CASSVTGASYEQYF	TGTGCCAGCAGCGTGACAGGGGCGAGCTACGAGCAGTACTTC
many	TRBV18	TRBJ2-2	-	CASSPSRTGELFF	TGTGCCAGCTCACCTTCCCGCACCGGGGAGCTGTTTTTT
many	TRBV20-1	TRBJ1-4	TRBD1	CSTSGTGQEKLFF	TGCAGTACCTCCGGGACAGGGCAAGAAAAACTGTTTTTT
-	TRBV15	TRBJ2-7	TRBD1	CATSSFNRDSYEQYF	TGTGCCACCAGCAGTTTTAACCGGGACAGCTACGAGCAGTACTTC
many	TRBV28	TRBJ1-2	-	CASTNKGYGYTF	TGTGCCAGCACTAATAAGGGCTATGGCTACACCTTC
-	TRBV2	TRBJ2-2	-	CASNPNSGEPHTGELFF	TGTGCCAGCAACCCCAACTCGGGGGAACCACACACCGGGGAGCTGTTTTTT
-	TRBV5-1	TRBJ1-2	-	CASSLRGGRYGYTF	TGCGCCAGCAGCTTACGAGGAGGCCGCTATGGCTACACCTTC
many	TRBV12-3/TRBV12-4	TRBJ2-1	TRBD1	CASIPRAGGYNEQFF	TGTGCCAGCATCCCTCGGGCAGGGGGCTACAATGAGCAGTTCTTC
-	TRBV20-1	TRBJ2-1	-	CSPYDRVVRNEQFF	TGCAGTCCTTATGATAGGGTCGTAAGGAATGAGCAGTTCTTC
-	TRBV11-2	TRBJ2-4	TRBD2	CASSSVTSGAALAKNIQYF	TGTGCCAGCAGCTCCGTCACTAGCGGGGCGGCCCTAGCCAAAAACATTCAGTACTTC
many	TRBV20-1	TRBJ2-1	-	CSTAWGGANEQFF	TGCAGTACCGCCTGGGGGGGGGCAAATGAGCAGTTCTTC
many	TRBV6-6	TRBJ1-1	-	CASGGPYTEAFF	TGTGCCAGTGGAGGGCCCTACACTGAAGCTTTCTTT
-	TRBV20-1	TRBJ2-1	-	CSARAARRVYNEQFF	TGCAGTGCTAGAGCCGCCCGACGGGTTTACAATGAGCAGTTCTTC
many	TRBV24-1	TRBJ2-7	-	CATSDQGPPSSYEQYF	TGTGCCACCAGTGATCAGGGGCCTCCAAGCTCCTACGAGCAGTACTTC
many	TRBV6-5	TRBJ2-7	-	CASSYSPGSYEQYF	TGTGCCAGCAGTTACTCCCCAGGGTCCTACGAGCAGTACTTC
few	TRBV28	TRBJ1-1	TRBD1	CASSFWTGEAFF	TGTGCCAGCAGTTTTTGGACAGGTGAAGCTTTCTTT
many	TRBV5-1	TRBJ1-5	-	CASSPTPATESNQPQHF	TGCGCCAGCAGCCCTACTCCGGCCACCGAAAGCAATCAGCCCCAGCATTTT
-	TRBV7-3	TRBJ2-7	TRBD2	CASSVEGGYAYEQYF	TGTGCCAGCAGCGTGGAGGGAGGGTACGCCTACGAGCAGTACTTC
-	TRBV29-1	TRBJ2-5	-	CSVDRTNGAQYF	TGCAGCGTTGACAGGACGAACGGGGCCCAGTACTTC
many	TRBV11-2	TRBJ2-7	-	CASSLELSEQYF	TGTGCCAGCAGCTTAGAGCTAAGTGAGCAGTACTTC
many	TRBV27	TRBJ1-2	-	CASSLDGTYGYTF	TGTGCCAGCAGCCTTGACGGTACCTATGGCTACACCTTC
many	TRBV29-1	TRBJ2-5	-	CSVEVWDMGTQYF	TGCAGCGTTGAAGTGTGGGATATGGGGACCCAGTACTTC
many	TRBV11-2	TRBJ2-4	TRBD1	CASSLGGGRGRAKNIQYF	TGTGCCAGCAGCTTAGGAGGGGGCAGGGGGCGAGCCAAAAACATTCAGTACTTC
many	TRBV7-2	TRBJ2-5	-	CASTKKGHKETQYF	TGTGCCAGCACTAAGAAGGGGCACAAAGAGACCCAGTACTTC
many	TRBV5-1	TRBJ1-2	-	CASSLDSNYGYTF	TGCGCCAGCAGCTTGGACAGTAACTATGGCTACACCTTC
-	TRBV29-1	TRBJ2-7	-	CSVSGGSYEQYF	TGCAGCGTTTCCGGGGGCTCCTACGAGCAGTACTTC
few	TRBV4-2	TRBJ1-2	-	CASSDRSTEMGGYTF	TGTGCCAGCAGCGACAGGTCGACCGAGATGGGGGGCTACACCTTC
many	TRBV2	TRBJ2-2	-	CASRPWGYNTGELFF	TGTGCCAGCAGGCCTTGGGGGTATAACACCGGGGAGCTGTTTTTT
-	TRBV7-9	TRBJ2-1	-	CASSREIGQFF	TGTGCCAGCAGCCGGGAGATAGGGCAGTTCTTC
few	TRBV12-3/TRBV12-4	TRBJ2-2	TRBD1	CASSYRGTGELFF	TGTGCCAGCAGTTACAGGGGCACCGGGGAGCTGTTTTTT
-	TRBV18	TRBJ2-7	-	CASSPGSGSYEQYF	TGTGCCAGCTCACCCGGCTCCGGCTCCTACGAGCAGTACTTC
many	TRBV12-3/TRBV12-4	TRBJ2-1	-	CASSYIGSHNEQFF	TGTGCCAGCAGTTATATCGGGTCACACAATGAGCAGTTCTTC
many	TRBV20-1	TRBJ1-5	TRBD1	CSARTGGGNQPQHF	TGCAGTGCTAGGACAGGGGGCGGTAATCAGCCCCAGCATTTT
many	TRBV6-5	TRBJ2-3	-	CASSYFPQGWDTQYF	TGTGCCAGCAGTTACTTTCCCCAGGGTTGGGATACGCAGTATTTT
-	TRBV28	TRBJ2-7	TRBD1	CASRVQGEAREQYF	TGTGCCAGCCGAGTACAGGGGGAGGCTCGGGAGCAGTACTTC
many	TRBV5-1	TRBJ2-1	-	CASSLTTRAPRHEQFF	TGCGCCAGCAGCTTAACCACTAGGGCCCCTAGGCATGAGCAGTTCTTC
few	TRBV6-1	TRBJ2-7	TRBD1	CASTKGQGIAEQYF	TGTGCCAGCACCAAGGGACAGGGGATTGCCGAGCAGTACTTC